There are many counts of the clone carrying this T cell receptor beta chain. Amplification targeted TCR beta CDR3 regions from RNA transcripts. In the first-round RT-PCR of the TCR CDR3, the HTBI primer set was used. One entry per CDR3 protein, called by TCRdb with MiXCR from the multiplex PCR reads. Altogether 500,000 to 800,000 distinct CDR3 sequences are present, 45% being singletons, with the ten largest covering under 8.5%. This specimen comes from a study of T cells in Graves' hyperthyroidism and ophthalmopathy. The sequencing input was peripheral blood or thyroid tissue (not recorded which). The source of this sequence is an adult man with Graves' disease, either hyperthyroidism or ophthalmopathy (not recorded which).

The DNA for the CDR3 is TGTGCCAGCAGTGTACAGGGGGCTAGCAATCAGCCCCAGCATTTT. It specifies CASSVQGASNQPQHF. V usage is TRBV2 and J usage is TRBJ1-5, with TRBD1 matching over 9 bases. Germline assignment: CDR1 SNHLY and CDR2 FYNNEI. After removal of 4 bases from V and 0 bases from J, the junction contained 1 base not matched to a gene. The CDR3 is 15 residues long.